The TCR beta chain described here comes from a study of long-term antiretroviral therapy in people with HIV. Study-wide findings and caveats: Clones expanded before ART dominated the repertoire at all time points.

Researchers ran immunoSEQ v3.0 at survey level. In sequencing, about 35,000-50,000 T-cell genomes per sample were targeted. Using immunoSEQ multiplex PCR, the repertoire was profiled, and TCRdb retains in-frame clones only, with some absent. The table has about 35,000 clones, 65% to 80% seen once; the top ten hold around 3.6%. Germline V gives CDR1 SGHNT, CDR2 YYREEE (reference sequence). Trimming stripped 0 bases from V and 9 bases from J, with 13 bases between. CDR3 length equals 14 residues. As regards this clone: Its antigen is unidentified.

A minimum of one pre-ART and two post-ART PBMC samples existed for each donor. Treatment for all HIV-infected participants took place in the United States. Sequencing was performed on unsorted PBMCs, taken 3 years after starting antiretroviral therapy. The receptor was isolated from a man aged 50 to 60 with HIV. The J gene is TRBJ2-1, the V gene TRBV5-4, with TRBD2 as a possible D gene (7 bases). The CDR3 region is CASSLVGGLGEQFF. The DNA of the CDR3 is TGTGCCAGCAGCTTGGTGGGGGGGCTAGGTGAGCAGTTCTTC.